These 6 T cell receptor beta chains share one sample of origin, sequenced in a study of T cell clonality in common variable immunodeficiency (dated by TCRdb to about 2015). Receptors were amplified or captured by the immunoSEQ multiplex PCR assay. TCRdb's version of the immuneACCESS table is confined to in-frame rearrangements and falls short of the full clone set. An unresolved V gene accounts for under half of the shortfall where checked; the remainder is of unknown origin. For this sample, 75,000 to 85,000 clones appear and none is a singleton. Approximately 0.8% of the sample goes to the ten largest clones. The sequencing sample was made of peripheral blood mononuclear cells. The receptors originated from a person aged 18-70 years in good health.

This clone has a count of ten or more. Here the CDR3 reads CASSLPPVGTFEQYF. The CDR3 bases that were read are TGTGCCAGCAGTTTACCCCCCGTGGGGACTTTCGAG. The chain links TRBV7-2 to TRBJ2-7, with D possibly TRBD2 on 6 matching bases. Read coverage stops 3 residues before the CDR3 terminus; the germline J gene supplies the remainder. Per germline, CDR1 SGHTA and CDR2 FQGNSA. The CDR3 covers 15 residues. V dropped 6 bases and J dropped 6 bases, with 21 bases sitting between them.

This clone occurred many times. The read is 3 residues too short to cover the CDR3 end, so that end is filled in from the germline J gene. The rearrangement links TRBV28 to TRBJ2-5, with TRBD2 identical over 14 bases. The CDR3 is 16 amino acids. The V and J ends lost 5 bases and 5 bases, in that order; junction bases with no gene match: 7. Per germline, CDR1 MDHEN and CDR2 SYDVKM. CDR3 DNA (partial): TGTGCCAGCAGTCCGGGACTAGCGGGAGTTCGGGAGACC. Translating it yields CASSPGLAGVRET. Given in full, the CDR3 is CASSPGLAGVRETQYF.

This clone was seen many times. The observed sequence ends 3 residues before the CDR3 terminus, with the missing tail filled in from the germline J gene. The chain is built from TRBV5-1 and TRBJ2-5; TRBD2 aligns across 8 bases. V trimming: 6 bases; J trimming: 4 bases; junction bases outside the gene matches: 8. Germline V lookup: CDR1 SGHRS, CDR2 YFSETQ. CDR3 length: 14 amino acids. The chain's CDR3 is CASTVAGWIETQYF. The part of the CDR3 DNA that was read is TGCGCCAGCACGGTAGCGGGATGGATAGAGACC.

To note about this clone: This CDR3 is also generated by other DNA sequences in the sample. The CDR3 spells CASSPLGTSGSSYNEQFF. Partial CDR3 DNA: TGTGCCAGCTCCCCCCTCGGGACTAGCGGAAGCTCCTACAATGAG. V gene TRBV18 combines with J gene TRBJ2-1, with 11 positions matching TRBD2. With the read ending 3 residues before the CDR3 end, the germline J gene is used to fill in that end. The CDR3 sequence is 18 residues long. The junction had 10 bases not matched to a gene; V was cut back by 6 bases and J by 0 bases. Germline V CDR1 and CDR2: KGHSH, LQKENI.

This clone was seen many times. The sequenced fragment ends 3 residues before the CDR3 boundary, so the rest is inferred from the germline J gene. The V gene is TRBV7-8, the J gene TRBJ2-7, with 7 bases that match TRBD1. The CDR3 has 16 amino acids. With 1 base clipped from V and 3 bases from J, the junction kept 9 bases outside the gene matches. Germline lookup yields CDR1 SGHVS and CDR2 FQNEAQ. The CDR3 bases that were read are TGTGCCAGCAGCTTAGTAACAGGGGAAGGGAACTACGAG. Translation: CASSLVTGEGNYE. The CDR3 in full is CASSLVTGEGNYEQYF. Complete variable domain (other parts from reference TRBV7-8 and TRBJ2-7): GAGVSQSPRYKVAKRGQDVALRCDPISGHVSLFWYQQALGQGPEFLTYFQNEAQLDKSGLPSDRFFAERPEGSVSTLKIQRTQQEDSAVYLCASSLVTGEGNYEQYFGPGTRLTVT.

At least ten counts were recorded for this clone. The read falls 3 residues short of the CDR3 end, and the missing part is taken from the germline J gene. The V gene is TRBV5-1, the J gene TRBJ2-7, with 7 nucleotides matching TRBD1. The junction had 4 bases not matched to a gene; V was cut back by 8 bases and J by 2 bases. There are 12 residues in the CDR3. CDR1 SGHRS and CDR2 YFSETQ come from the germline V gene. CDR3 protein: CASSTGPYEQYF. Incomplete CDR3 DNA: TGCGCCAGTTCGACAGGGCCCTACGAG.